These 13 T cell receptor beta chains were sequenced from one sample in a study of T cells in Graves' hyperthyroidism and ophthalmopathy. There were TCR beta CDR3 regions amplified from RNA transcripts. The TCR CDR3 was amplified in a first-round RT-PCR using the HTBI primer set. TCRdb re-called the multiplex PCR reads with MiXCR, one entry per CDR3 protein. The table has roughly 640,000 distinct CDR3 sequences, roughly 16% seen once; the top ten hold roughly 3.5%. Sequencing was performed on blood. The source of these receptors is a woman between 40 and 50 years old with Graves' ophthalmopathy.

The sample holds many counts of this clonotype. The chain couples TRBV30 to TRBJ2-5; D not certain. V dropped 0 bases and J dropped 1 base, with 12 bases sitting between them. Germline CDR1 and CDR2: GTSNPN and SVGIG (reference sequence). The CDR3 consists of 15 residues. The CDR3 DNA sequence: TGTGCCTGGAGTGTAAACAGAAACATCCAAGAGACCCAGTACTTC. It yields the protein CAWSVNRNIQETQYF.

The chain carries TRBV18 and TRBJ2-1; 11 bases line up with TRBD2. In germline, CDR1 is KGHSH, CDR2 LQKENI. CDR3 size: 18 residues. The V gene end was trimmed by 6 bases and the J gene end by 0 bases; junction bases not matched to a gene: 10. CDR3 in DNA: TGTGCCAGCTCCCCGCTAGCGGGAGGCCCAAGCTCCTACAATGAGCAGTTCTTC. Encoded protein: CASSPLAGGPSSYNEQFF. The full variable domain, its missing parts supplied by reference TRBV18 and TRBJ2-1, is NAGVMQNPRHLVRRRGQEARLRCSPMKGHSHVYWYRQLPEEGLKFMVYLQKENIIDESGMPKERFSAEFPKEGPSILRIQQVVRGDSAAYFCASSPLAGGPSSYNEQFFGPGTRLTVL.

This clonotype was counted between two and nine times. This chain connects TRBV9 to TRBJ2-3, with 10 bases identical to TRBD2. In germline, CDR1 is SGDLS, CDR2 YYNGEE. The CDR3 runs 16 residues. After removal of 4 bases from V and 4 bases from J, the junction contained 9 bases not matched to a gene. CDR3 sequence (DNA): TGTGCCAGCAGCATTGGGTCTAGCGGGAGTTCAGATACGCAGTATTTT. As protein: CASSIGSSGSSDTQYF.

V usage is TRBV4-1 and J usage is TRBJ1-1; a weak D match, TRBD1 (6 bases). This CDR3 is 18 amino acids long. Germline lookup yields CDR1 MGHRA and CDR2 YSYEKL. The V end lost 0 bases, the J end lost 0 bases, and 17 bases lay between the germline ends. The CDR3 DNA is TGCGCCAGCAGCCAAGATCGAGGGGGTAGTGACTTGAACACTGAAGCTTTCTTT. Protein product: CASSQDRGGSDLNTEAFF.

This clonotype was detected many times. The rearrangement uses TRBV2 and TRBJ2-5; D is undetermined. Between the trimmed V and J ends, which lost 6 bases and 2 bases, there was a span of 7 bases. The CDR3 is 12 amino acids. Per the germline V gene, CDR1 is SNHLY and CDR2 is FYNNEI. The CDR3 loop is CASRALQETQYF. Here the CDR3 DNA reads TGTGCCAGCAGAGCTTTGCAAGAGACCCAGTACTTC.

This clonotype has ten or more counts. The chain uses TRBV18 and TRBJ1-1; tentatively, D is TRBD1 (6 bases). Between the trimmed V and J ends, which lost 5 bases and 5 bases, there was a span of 21 bases. Germline CDR1 is KGHSH and CDR2 is LQKENI. The CDR3 loop spans 16 amino acids. CDR3 sequence reads: CASSSIGAGGQTEAFF. CDR3 sequence (DNA): TGTGCCAGCTCATCGATTGGGGCAGGCGGACAGACTGAAGCTTTCTTT.

Only a few counts were recorded for this clonotype. J is TRBJ2-5 and V is TRBV5-1, with 8 bases aligning to TRBD2. This CDR3 comprises 15 residues. V dropped 3 bases and J dropped 2; count of bases not matched to a gene: 6. CDR1 and CDR2 from the germline V gene are SGHRS and YFSETQ. CDR3 amino acids: CASSSYRLAQETQYF. The CDR3, as DNA: TGCGCCAGCAGCTCGTACCGACTAGCGCAAGAGACCCAGTACTTC.

The chain uses TRBV12-3 or TRBV12-4 and TRBJ2-7, with 7 bases that match TRBD1. Unmatched junction bases numbered 5, after V lost 8 bases and J lost 1 base. The CDR3 runs to 13 residues. The DNA of the CDR3 is TGTGCCAGCGGACCGGGACAGTCCTACGAGCAGTACTTC. This gives the protein CASGPGQSYEQYF.

This clonotype was detected ten times or more. The CDR3 protein is CASTETGKYYGYTF. The CDR3 DNA reads as TGTGCCAGCACCGAGACAGGGAAGTATTATGGCTACACCTTC. The chain combines TRBV6-1 with TRBJ1-2; 7 bases agree with TRBD1. The CDR3 length is 14 residues. With V trimmed by 7 bases and J by 5 bases, 10 bases remained unmatched. CDR1 and CDR2 from the germline V gene are MNHNS and SASEGT.

This clonotype was seen a handful of times. The genes are TRBV7-9 and TRBJ2-1; 7 positions agree with TRBD1. CDR1 is SEHNR and CDR2 is FQNEAQ in the germline V gene (reference sequence). V was clipped by 5 bases and J by 0 bases; unmatched bases: 13. The CDR3 is 18 amino acids. The CDR3 DNA sequence: TGTGCCAGCAGCCCCGCAGGGGGTCAGATGAGCTCCTACAATGAGCAGTTCTTC. Translation: CASSPAGGQMSSYNEQFF.

This clonotype has a count of ten or more. The gene calls are TRBV7-9 and TRBJ2-1; D gene uncertain. Germline loops: CDR1 SEHNR, CDR2 FQNEAQ (reference sequence). CDR3 length equals 12 residues. The V end was cut by 6 bases, the J end by 8 bases, with 11 bases between. This CDR3 reads CASSLIGDEQFF. Written as DNA, the CDR3 is TGTGCCAGCAGTCTAATAGGAGATGAGCAGTTCTTC.

The chain uses TRBV20-1 and TRBJ2-6; 10 nucleotides agree with TRBD2. Germline values: CDR1 DFQATT, CDR2 SNEGSKA (reference sequence). The CDR3 totals 16 residues. V lost 5 bases to trimming and J lost 2 bases; unmatched junction nucleotides: 6. The CDR3 bases are TGCAGTGCTGGGGTAGCGGGAGGAGCTGGGGCCAACGTCCTGACTTTC. Amino acids: CSAGVAGGAGANVLTF.

This clonotype was counted a few times. The chain combines TRBV28 with TRBJ2-1; 12 nucleotides align to TRBD2. CDR3 size: 17 residues. The ends lost 6 bases at V and 4 bases at J; junction bases unmatched: 10. Germline V gene data show CDR1 as MDHEN and CDR2 as SYDVKM. CDR3 nucleotide sequence: TGTGCCAGCAGCCTGGCCCTTGGACTAGCGGGATACAATGAGCAGTTCTTC. Protein sequence: CASSLALGLAGYNEQFF.